This T cell receptor beta chain comes out of a study of cytomegalovirus exposure and HLA in healthy donors. Each of the donors was a healthy bone marrow donor. Study-wide results and limits: Based on reports, TCR beta sequences accurately predicted HLA-A and HLA-B alleles for most subjects. Researchers catalogued some 160 TCR beta chains as cytomegalovirus-associated.

Amplification used 60 Vbeta primers and 13 Jbeta primers. TCRdb's copy holds only in-frame clones and misses some; the assay was immunoSEQ multiplex PCR. The sample records some 95,000 clones, 75% to 85% being singletons. This CDR3 contains 14 residues. The V end lost 5 bases, the J end lost 3 bases, and 14 bases lay between the germline ends. Germline lookup yields CDR1 LNHDA and CDR2 SQIVND (reference sequence). A note on this clone: The antigen remains undetermined.

The sample was PBMCs. The chain is built from TRBV19 and TRBJ2-7, with D perhaps TRBD1 (6 bases). This clonotype originated in a woman aged 40 to 50 in good health and CMV-seronegative. Here the CDR3 DNA reads TGTGCCAGTAGTCATAGGGACAATCGCTACGAGCAGTACTTC. This encodes CASSHRDNRYEQYF.